This TCR beta chain was captured in a study of control samples from healthy donors and cancer patients. Assay: immunoSEQ multiplex PCR; the TCRdb copy retains only in-frame clones and omits some. Found here are roughly 130,000 clones, just under 95% of them singletons; the top ten hold around 10%. From germline, CDR1 is SGHRS and CDR2 YFSETQ. The V and J ends lost 5 bases and 6 bases, in that order; junction bases with no gene match: 12. This CDR3 has 16 amino acids. This clone was counted between two and nine times. Sequencing was carried out using blood. The chain is built from TRBV5-1 and TRBJ2-2, with TRBD2 matching over 8 bases. The clonotype was recovered from a man younger than 45 in good health. The CDR3 loop is CASSTTRTSFPGELFF. The CDR3 bases are TGCGCCAGCAGTACAACACGGACTAGCTTCCCCGGGGAGCTGTTTTTT.